Listed here are 2 T cell receptor beta chains from one sample, sequenced in a study of monozygotic twins with inflammatory bowel disease. From the 5' RACE reads, TCRdb lists one entry per CDR3 protein and no DNA. The specimen's table records 140,000 to 150,000 distinct CDR3 sequences. Specimen: blood. These TCRs come from a human donor with ulcerative colitis or Crohn's disease, or a healthy co-twin of an affected twin (not recorded which).

V and J are TRBV20-1 and TRBJ2-5; TCRdb's D gene call, TRBD1, goes unchecked for lack of DNA. This CDR3 is 13 amino acids long. CDR1 DFQATT and CDR2 SNEGSKA come from the germline V gene (reference sequence). CDR3: CSATPGIQETQYF.

V usage is TRBV7-9 and J usage is TRBJ2-3; TCRdb selects TRBD1, and the lack of DNA leaves this call unchecked. The CDR3 loop spans 15 amino acids. CDR1 is SEHNR and CDR2 is FQNEAQ in the germline V gene (reference sequence). CDR3 protein: CASSFWTGRTDTQYF.